This paragraph covers one T cell receptor beta chain sequence. The data derive from a study of CD8 T cells in Susac syndrome. Controls were drawn from healthy donors and were matched for age and sex. The TEMRA cells underwent FACS enrichment, while the CD8+ and CD4+ T cells underwent negative isolation. Germline-derived CDR1 and CDR2 are LGHDT and YNNKEL (reference sequence). The CDR3 consists of 14 residues. Trimming cost V 2 bases and J 2 bases, with 10 bases left between them. The RNA, about 0.45 to 1 ug, was put through reverse transcription using random hexamers. A multiplex approach, immunoSEQ multiplex PCR, amplified TCR beta CDR3 across 54 Vbeta and 13 Jbeta. TCRdb called the immunoSEQ multiplex PCR reads again in MiXCR, with one record for every CDR3 protein. The sample lists over 100,000 distinct CDR3 sequences, 95% to 98% occurring once.

Sequencing used CD4+ T cells from PBMCs. The chain has TRBV3-1 and TRBJ2-7, with a tentative D call TRBD2 (5 bases). The sequence was obtained from a human donor in good health. CDR3: CASSQKAVTYEQYF. CDR3 nucleotides: TGTGCCAGCAGCCAAAAAGCGGTAACCTACGAGCAGTACTTC.